This paragraph covers one TCR beta chain sequence. Its antigen is unidentified. Germline V gene data show CDR1 as MGHRA and CDR2 as YSYEKL. The CDR3 spans 16 residues. V dropped 4 bases and J dropped 0 bases, with 13 bases sitting between them. This sample was included in a study of neurological immune-mediated disorders. Study-wide results and caveats: Phylogenetically, 18 of 34 multiple sclerosis patients' repertoires fell into one related-CDR3 cluster, a possible signature. The multiple sclerosis repertoire cluster had no clinical or MRI feature associated with it. The study found the most TCR clonal expansion in HTLV-1-associated myelopathy and the least in multiple sclerosis, below healthy controls.

Synthesis of cDNA was performed by 5'RACE using 10-nucleotide random UMIs. TCRdb reprocessed the 5' RACE reads with MiXCR, giving one entry per CDR3 protein. The table has around 66,000 distinct CDR3 sequences, around 5.2% seen once. The sample comprised PBMCs. The chain joins TRBV4-1 to TRBJ1-3, with D perhaps TRBD1 (6 bases). The TCR sequence derives from a woman younger than 45 with multiple sclerosis. CDR3 region: CASSLQQGFSGNTIYF. The CDR3 DNA reads TGCGCCAGCAGCCTTCAACAGGGCTTCTCTGGAAACACCATATATTTT.